This entry describes one TCR beta chain. This sample stems from a study of blood T cell repertoires in COVID-19. The assay was immunoSEQ multiplex PCR, and TCRdb's table has in-frame clones only and misses some. The sample holds more than 60,000 clones, 88% seen once. The CDR3 length is 15 residues. The trim removed 0 bases at V and 1 base at J, leaving 2 bases unmatched. CDR1 SGHNT and CDR2 YYREEE come from the germline V gene (reference sequence). Study members were between roughly 18 and 89 years old and lived in 24 US regions. This sequence joins TRBV5-4 and TRBJ2-5, with TRBD2 matching 8 bases. This clonotype was sampled from a middle-aged woman who had recovered from COVID-19. Sequenced sample: PBMCs or T cells enriched from blood (not recorded which). The CDR3 sequence is CASSLVAGGQETQYF. The CDR3 DNA is TGTGCCAGCAGCTTGGTGGCGGGGGGCCAAGAGACCCAGTACTTC.